These 18 T cell receptor beta chains share one sample of origin, sequenced in a study of blood T cell repertoires in COVID-19. Measured with immunoSEQ multiplex PCR; TCRdb has only the in-frame clones, and not every one. Counted here are some 95,000 clones, 80% occurring once; the ten biggest clones make up nearly 9%. Sequencing was done on a sample of peripheral blood. The source is a middle-aged man who had recovered from COVID-19.

The chain joins TRBV30 to TRBJ1-5; perhaps TRBD1 as D (5 bases). The CDR3 is 16 residues long. Germline CDR1 GTSNPN, CDR2 SVGIG (reference sequence). V was cut by 3 bases and J by 0 bases, with 15 bases left in between. The CDR3 DNA follows: TGTGCCTGGAGCCCACCCCCCGGGGGTAGCAATCAGCCCCAGCATTTT. Protein product: CAWSPPPGGSNQPQHF. The full variable domain, rest sourced from reference TRBV30 and TRBJ1-5, is SQTIHQWPATLVQPVGSPLSLECTVEGTSNPNLYWYRQAAGRGLQLLFYSVGIGQISSEVPQNLSASRPQDRQFILSSKKLLLSDSGFYLCAWSPPPGGSNQPQHFGDGTRLSIL.

The rearrangement joins TRBV5-1 to TRBJ2-3; 12 bases fit TRBD1. The J segment lost 5 bases and the V segment lost 0 bases, leaving 4 bases of the junction unmatched. Per germline, CDR1 SGHRS and CDR2 YFSETQ. The CDR3 extends over 16 amino acids. CDR3 sequence reads: CASSLAGQGARDTQYF. CDR3 nucleotides: TGCGCCAGCAGCTTGGCGGGACAGGGGGCACGAGATACGCAGTATTTT.

This chain connects TRBV19 to TRBJ1-2, with 11 nucleotides matching TRBD1. This CDR3 spans 17 amino acids. Trimming at V came to 5 bases and at J to 4 bases, leaving 12 bases not matched to a gene. CDR1 and CDR2 (germline): LNHDA, SQIVND (reference sequence). The CDR3 nucleotides read TGTGCCAGTAGTTCGGGGACAGGGGGATCGTTGTTCTATGGCTACACCTTC. Its protein product is CASSSGTGGSLFYGYTF.

The V call is TRBV27, the J call TRBJ2-5; 8 bases are shared with TRBD1. Looked up from germline, CDR1 is MNHEY and CDR2 is SMNVEV (reference sequence). This CDR3 region has 15 residues. With 2 bases clipped from V and 6 bases from J, the junction kept 8 bases outside the gene matches. CDR3 bases: TGTGCCAGCAGTTTAGCCAGGGGGCTTTTAAAGACCCAGTACTTC. This gives the protein CASSLARGLLKTQYF.

The chain employs TRBV28 and TRBJ2-7, with 10 positions matching TRBD1. Trimming removed 8 bases from V and 11 bases from J; junction bases left unmatched: 9. The CDR3 runs to 12 residues. Germline assignment: CDR1 MDHEN and CDR2 SYDVKM. The CDR3 DNA reads TGTGCCAGCGGCCGCCGGGACAGGGGAGAGTACTTC. Amino acids: CASGRRDRGEYF.

This clone was detected only a few times. The gene calls are TRBV6-4 and TRBJ2-3; a weak D match, TRBD1 (5 bases). V was pared by 5 bases and J by 3 bases, with 12 bases between. Per the germline V gene, CDR1 is MRHNA and CDR2 is SNTAGT. CDR3 length: 14 amino acids. In DNA form, the CDR3 reads TGTGCCAGCAGTCCTGGACAAGAAACAGATACGCAGTATTTT. This sequence encodes CASSPGQETDTQYF.

The CDR3 DNA sequence: TGTGCCAGCAGCTTAGGGGGCCGGGACAGGGAGGGCGAGCAGTACTTC. Encoded protein: CASSLGGRDREGEQYF. The rearrangement joins TRBV11-3 to TRBJ2-7, with TRBD1 matching over 9 bases. The CDR3 has 16 amino acids. Germline V CDR1 and CDR2: SGHNT, YENEEA. Trimming cost V 1 base and J 6 bases; bases outside gene matches: 10.

The rearrangement uses TRBV3-1 (or the pseudogene TRBV3-2) and TRBJ2-5, with D perhaps TRBD1 (6 bases). V lost 2 bases and J lost 1, with 11 bases in between. Germline lookup yields CDR1 LGHDT and CDR2 YNNKEL (reference sequence). The CDR3 is made up of 15 amino acids. CDR3 sequence (DNA): TGTGCCAGCAGCCAACGCACAGGGAGCCAAGAGACCCAGTACTTC. It translates to CASSQRTGSQETQYF.

V is TRBV4-1 and J is TRBJ1-5, with D possibly matching TRBD1 (5 bases). CDR1 and CDR2 (germline): MGHRA, YSYEKL. V dropped 0 bases and J dropped 4 bases, with 13 bases sitting between them. The CDR3 runs to 16 residues. CDR3 region: CASSQEQGPGNQPQHF. DNA of the CDR3: TGCGCCAGCAGCCAAGAGCAGGGCCCTGGAAATCAGCCCCAGCATTTT.

The chain recombines TRBV5-1 with TRBJ2-5, with D uncertain. CDR1 and CDR2 (germline): SGHRS, YFSETQ. V gave up 2 bases and J gave up 2 bases, with 4 bases separating them. The CDR3 is made up of 12 amino acids. CDR3 sequence reads: CASSLEQETQYF. The CDR3 bases are TGCGCCAGCAGCTTAGAGCAAGAGACCCAGTACTTC.

V gene TRBV7-5 combines with J gene TRBJ1-3. TRBV7-5 is an annotated pseudogene. CDR3 length: 14 residues. CDR3 sequence: CARSPRRGGNTIYF. CDR3 nucleotides: TGTGCCAGAAGCCCCCGGCGAGGTGGAAACACCATATATTTT.

The V gene is TRBV7-2, the J gene TRBJ2-7; 11 nucleotides agree with TRBD2. Germline values: CDR1 SGHTA, CDR2 FQGNSA. The ends lost 6 bases at V and 4 bases at J; junction bases unmatched: 11. The CDR3 consists of 16 residues. CDR3 coding DNA: TGTGCCAGCAGTTCGATGACTAGCGGGGCACGGTACGAGCAGTACTTC. This codes for CASSSMTSGARYEQYF.

The chain is built from TRBV11-2 and TRBJ2-7; D is unclear. In germline, CDR1 is SGHAT, CDR2 FQNNGV. The germline V and J ends were trimmed by 5 bases and 0 bases, with 11 bases remaining between them. The CDR3 runs 14 residues. The chain's CDR3 is CASSLSLSSYEQYF. CDR3 nucleotides: TGTGCCAGCAGCCTTAGTCTTAGCTCCTACGAGCAGTACTTC.

This clone appeared a single time. V usage is TRBV7-3 and J usage is TRBJ2-5; D is uncertain. Germline V gene sequence: CDR1 SGHTA, CDR2 FQGTGA. Trimming shortened V by 2 bases and J by 5 bases, and 9 bases separated the two germline ends. This CDR3 contains 13 residues. The CDR3 reads CASSLFVGETQYF. The DNA for the CDR3 is TGTGCCAGCAGCTTATTTGTCGGTGAGACCCAGTACTTC.

V and J are TRBV4-2 and TRBJ2-5; TRBD2 aligns across 10 bases. The CDR3 has 16 amino acids. Per germline, CDR1 LGHNA and CDR2 YNFKEQ. The V segment lost 1 base and the J segment 4 bases; nucleotides outside the gene matches: 6. The CDR3 spells CASSQVLAGVAETQYF. CDR3 nucleotides: TGTGCCAGCAGCCAAGTTCTAGCGGGAGTGGCAGAGACCCAGTACTTC.

V and J are TRBV2 and TRBJ2-7; tentatively, D is TRBD2 (5 bases). Germline CDR1 SNHLY, CDR2 FYNNEI. The CDR3 length is 15 residues. V was cut by 11 bases and J by 0 bases, with 20 bases left in between. The CDR3 DNA reads TGTGCCGGGAATACAGCGGATGCTTACTCCTACGAGCAGTACTTC. Amino acid sequence: CAGNTADAYSYEQYF.

This clone is a singleton in its sample. The chain recombines TRBV7-9 with TRBJ2-7; TRBD2 matches 7 bases. The CDR3 is 18 residues long. The germline V gene has CDR1 SEHNR and CDR2 FQNEAQ (reference sequence). Germline trimming cut 1 base from V and 2 bases from J; bases unmatched to any gene: 14. The CDR3 is CASSLGTRVGMATYEQYF. DNA for the CDR3: TGTGCCAGCAGCTTAGGGACTAGAGTCGGTATGGCTACCTACGAGCAGTACTTC.

This clone has a single count. This chain uses TRBV29-1 with TRBJ2-7; 7 positions agree with TRBD1. V lost 6 bases and J lost 3; bases outside the gene matches: 8. There are 13 residues in the CDR3. Germline CDR1 and CDR2: SQVTM and ANQGSEA. CDR3 in DNA: TGCAGCGTAAAGACAGGGATCTACTACGAGCAGTACTTC. Encoded protein: CSVKTGIYYEQYF.